This is a list of T cell receptor beta chains from one sample in a study of OX40 agonist ivuxolimab in advanced cancers. The table came from immunoSEQ multiplex PCR; TCRdb's copy has only in-frame clones and leaves some out. The repertoire holds roughly 97,000 clones, with roughly 89% as singletons. The material was CD4+ or CD8+ T cells sorted from blood, obtained in a trial of the OX40 agonist ivuxolimab. The source of these receptors is an adult with an advanced solid tumor such as melanoma, head and neck, liver or kidney cancer. Each CDR3 is given with its conserved first and last residue. The order of the fields is clone size, V gene, D gene, J gene, CDR3 protein, CDR3 DNA. The D gene is left open where the match is weak. Expanded clones are given a class, and other clones once, few, many or no size at all.

.	TRBV4-2	.	TRBJ2-3	CASSQQWGGGTDTQYF	TGTGCCAGCAGCCAACAGTGGGGAGGCGGCACAGATACGCAGTATTTT
.	TRBV28	TRBD2	TRBJ2-1	CASSHGALAGPRKFF	TGTGCCAGCAGCCACGGGGCACTAGCGGGGCCCCGTAAGTTCTTC
.	TRBV5-6	TRBD2	TRBJ2-1	CASSLNLADYNEQFF	TGTGCCAGCAGCTTGAATCTAGCGGACTACAATGAGCAGTTCTTC
few	TRBV30	.	TRBJ1-5	CAWMNRGRGQPQHF	TGTGCCTGGATGAACCGGGGACGGGGTCAGCCCCAGCATTTT
.	TRBV29-1	.	TRBJ1-4	CSVAGAGEKLFF	TGCAGCGTTGCTGGGGCGGGGGAAAAACTGTTTTTT
once	TRBV29-1	TRBD2	TRBJ2-2	CSVATSGGPGTGELFF	TGCAGCGTTGCGACTAGCGGGGGCCCCGGGACCGGGGAGCTGTTTTTT
.	TRBV2	TRBD2	TRBJ2-3	CATQRGGSPDTQYF	TGTGCCACCCAGCGGGGGGGGTCCCCAGATACGCAGTATTTT
once	TRBV7-9	TRBD1	TRBJ1-1	CASRPGGKDTEAFF	TGTGCCAGCAGACCAGGGGGAAAGGACACTGAAGCTTTCTTT
.	TRBV7-2	TRBD1	TRBJ2-1	CASSFDRVYNEQFF	TGTGCCAGCAGCTTTGACAGGGTTTACAATGAGCAGTTCTTC
.	TRBV5-4	TRBD1	TRBJ2-7	CASSPSGTGSYEQYF	TGTGCCAGCAGCCCGAGCGGGACAGGGTCCTACGAGCAGTACTTC
.	TRBV6-6	TRBD1	TRBJ1-2	CASSGGDRSVYGYTF	TGTGCCAGCAGTGGAGGGGACAGATCGGTCTATGGCTACACCTTC
.	TRBV5-5	.	TRBJ2-7	CASSLPGLSYEQYF	TGTGCCAGCAGCTTGCCAGGTCTATCCTACGAGCAGTACTTC
.	TRBV27	TRBD1	TRBJ2-3	CASSLGGQGTDTQYF	TGTGCCAGCAGTTTAGGGGGACAGGGCACAGATACGCAGTATTTT
once	TRBV27	.	TRBJ1-3	CASSSKVTEISGNTIYF	TGTGCCAGCAGTTCCAAGGTGACAGAAATCTCTGGAAACACCATATATTTT
.	TRBV9	.	TRBJ2-3	CASGSAGADYTDTQYF	TGTGCCAGCGGGTCGGCGGGGGCGGATTACACAGATACGCAGTATTTT
.	TRBV19	.	TRBJ1-2	CASSPSPNYGYTF	TGTGCCAGTAGTCCCTCCCCTAACTATGGCTACACCTTC
.	TRBV2	.	TRBJ2-5	CASSEQRRKETQYF	TGTGCCAGCAGTGAGCAGCGGCGAAAAGAGACCCAGTACTTC
few	TRBV7-2	TRBD2	TRBJ2-7	CASSLVLAGHYEQYF	TGTGCCAGCAGCTTGGTTTTAGCGGGACACTACGAGCAGTACTTC
.	TRBV29-1	TRBD1	TRBJ2-1	CSVFGQGGNEQFF	TGCAGCGTTTTCGGACAGGGGGGGAATGAGCAGTTCTTC
.	TRBV7-2	TRBD1	TRBJ1-5	CASSSDRAQPQHF	TGTGCCAGCAGCTCGGACAGGGCTCAGCCCCAGCATTTT
once	TRBV10-3	.	TRBJ2-7	CAISPGPPRNEQYF	TGTGCCATCAGTCCGGGCCCGCCTAGGAACGAGCAGTACTTC
.	TRBV9	.	TRBJ2-2	CASSVGTGTGELFF	TGTGCCAGCAGCGTGGGAACAGGTACCGGGGAGCTGTTTTTT
.	TRBV28	.	TRBJ2-5	CASMGQTQYF	TGTGCCAGCATGGGACAGACCCAGTACTTC
.	TRBV7-2	TRBD2	TRBJ2-3	CASSRTSGGYRTDTQYF	TGTGCCAGCAGTCGGACTAGCGGGGGGTATCGCACAGATACGCAGTATTTT
.	TRBV6-6	.	TRBJ2-1	CASSYGELRLNEQFF	TGTGCCAGCTCTTACGGAGAGTTACGGCTAAATGAGCAGTTCTTC
.	TRBV28	.	TRBJ2-5	CASTHQETQYF	TGTGCCAGCACCCATCAAGAGACCCAGTACTTC
.	TRBV19	.	TRBJ1-2	CASPGVESYTF	TGTGCCAGTCCGGGCGTGGAGAGCTACACCTTC
.	TRBV7-9	.	TRBJ2-5	CASGGRRETQYF	TGTGCCAGCGGGGGCCGGAGGGAGACCCAGTACTTC